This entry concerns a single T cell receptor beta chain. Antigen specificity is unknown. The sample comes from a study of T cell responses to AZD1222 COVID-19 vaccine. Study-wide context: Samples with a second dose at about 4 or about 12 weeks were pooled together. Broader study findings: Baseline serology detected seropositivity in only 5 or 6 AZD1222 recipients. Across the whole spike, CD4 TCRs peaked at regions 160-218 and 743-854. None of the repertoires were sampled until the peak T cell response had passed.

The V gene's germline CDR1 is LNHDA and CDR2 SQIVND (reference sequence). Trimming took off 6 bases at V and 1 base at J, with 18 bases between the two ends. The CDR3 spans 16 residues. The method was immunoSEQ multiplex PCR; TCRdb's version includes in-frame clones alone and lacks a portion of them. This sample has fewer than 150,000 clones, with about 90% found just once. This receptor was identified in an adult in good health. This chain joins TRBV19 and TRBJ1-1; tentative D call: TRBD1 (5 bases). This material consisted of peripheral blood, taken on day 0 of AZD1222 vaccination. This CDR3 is CASSNRAGLGNTEAFF. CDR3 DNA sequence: TGTGCCAGTAGCAATAGGGCGGGACTAGGGAACACTGAAGCTTTCTTT. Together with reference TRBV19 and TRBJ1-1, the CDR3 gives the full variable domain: DGGITQSPKYLFRKEGQNVTLSCEQNLNHDAMYWYRQDPGQGLRLIYYSQIVNDFQKGDIAEGYSVSREKKESFPLTVTSAQKNPTAFYLCASSNRAGLGNTEAFFGQGTRLTVV.